One and the same sample provided the 30 T cell receptor beta chains below, sequenced in a study of cytomegalovirus exposure and HLA in healthy donors. The PCR ran on 60 Vbeta and 13 Jbeta primers. Clones were sequenced by immunoSEQ multiplex PCR, and TCRdb holds only the in-frame ones, with some missing. This table holds roughly 140,000 clones, around three quarters found once. The material sequenced was PBMCs. These receptor sequences come from a woman in her forties in good health and CMV-seropositive.

CDR3 nucleotides: TGTGCCAGCAGTGACGAGACTAGCGGGAGGGCCCCAGATACGCAGTATTTT. Residues: CASSDETSGRAPDTQYF. V is TRBV6-1 and J is TRBJ2-3, with 14 positions matching TRBD2. V dropped 3 bases and J dropped 4; count of bases not matched to a gene: 6. CDR3 size: 17 residues. Looked up from germline, CDR1 is MNHNS and CDR2 is SASEGT.

The CDR3 reads CASSVQGWGQETQYF. In DNA form, the CDR3 reads TGCGCCAGCAGCGTTCAGGGGTGGGGACAAGAGACCCAGTACTTC. The chain joins TRBV5-1 to TRBJ2-5; tentatively, D is TRBD1 (6 bases). The CDR3 runs 15 residues. Germline CDR1 reads SGHRS; CDR2 reads YFSETQ. Deletions cut 4 bases from V and 2 bases from J, with 15 bases between.

The chain uses TRBV7-6 and TRBJ2-2, with a weak D call TRBD2 (6 bases). CDR3 length equals 13 residues. The V end was cut by 6 bases, the J end by 8 bases, with 13 bases between. Looked up from germline, CDR1 is SGHVS and CDR2 is FNYEAQ. The CDR3 sequence: CASRWRVGGELFF. The CDR3 bases are TGTGCCAGCAGGTGGAGGGTCGGGGGGGAGCTGTTTTTT.

J is TRBJ2-7 and V is TRBV5-4, with 10 bases matching TRBD2. The CDR3 has 17 residues. J gave up 0 bases and V 0 bases, and 6 bases lay outside the gene matches. Looked up from germline, CDR1 is SGHNT and CDR2 is YYREEE (reference sequence). This CDR3 reads CASSLVLTSGVSYEQYF. CDR3 coding DNA: TGTGCCAGCAGCTTGGTTCTTACTAGCGGGGTCTCCTACGAGCAGTACTTC.

This clone was recorded once. V is TRBV11-3 and J is TRBJ2-7, with 10 bases aligning to TRBD2. This CDR3 region has 14 residues. V was clipped by 5 bases and J by 3 bases; unmatched bases: 4. CDR1 and CDR2 from the germline V gene are SGHNT and YENEEA. CDR3 region: CASSARTSGYEQYF. The CDR3 nucleotides read TGTGCCAGCAGCGCCCGGACTAGCGGCTACGAGCAGTACTTC.

The chain is built from TRBV5-1 and TRBJ2-1; TRBD1 matches 7 bases. The germline V gene encodes CDR1 SGHRS and CDR2 YFSETQ. J was trimmed by 8 bases and V by 2 bases; bases with no gene match: 1. The CDR3 has 12 residues. CDR3 sequence: CASSFQGDEQFF. As DNA, the CDR3 is TGCGCCAGCAGCTTCCAGGGGGATGAGCAGTTCTTC.

The gene calls are TRBV10-3 and TRBJ2-1; D is perhaps TRBD2 (5 bases). The CDR3 has 17 residues. CDR1 is ENHRY, CDR2 SYGVKD, per germline. V was clipped by 3 bases and J by 4 bases, with 19 bases between them. As DNA, the CDR3 is TGTGCCATCAGTGAAGCTGTAGCGTCCAACTATTACAATGAGCAGTTCTTC. Protein sequence: CAISEAVASNYYNEQFF.

In this sample, this clone turned up a few times. V is TRBV10-3 and J is TRBJ1-2; TRBD1 aligns across 10 bases. The germline V gene encodes CDR1 ENHRY and CDR2 SYGVKD. The V gene end was trimmed by 4 bases and the J gene end by 1 base; junction bases not matched to a gene: 3. The CDR3 is 15 residues long. CDR3 nucleotides: TGTGCCATCAGTGGCCGGGACAGGGGTAACTATGGCTACACCTTC. Translation gives CAISGRDRGNYGYTF.

In this sample, this clone turned up a few times. The J gene is TRBJ2-7, the V gene TRBV5-6, with TRBD1 matching over 8 bases. The CDR3 sequence is 12 residues long. Unmatched junction bases numbered 4, after V lost 5 bases and J lost 6 bases. Looked up from germline, CDR1 is SGHDT and CDR2 is YYEEEE. The CDR3 nucleotides read TGTGCCAGCAGGTCCACAGGGGGCGAGCAGTACTTC. As protein: CASRSTGGEQYF.

The chain has TRBV2 and TRBJ2-6; TRBD2 is a possible D gene (7 bases). With 7 bases removed from V and 4 bases from J, the gap between germline ends came to 11 bases. The CDR3 has 14 amino acids. Germline V CDR1 and CDR2: SNHLY, FYNNEI. The CDR3 is CASIGGAGANVLTF. CDR3 coding DNA: TGTGCCAGCATTGGGGGGGCCGGGGCCAACGTCCTGACTTTC.

This clone was detected only a few times. The chain joins TRBV11-3 to TRBJ2-7; 7 nucleotides align to TRBD2. Unmatched junction bases numbered 12, after V lost 4 bases and J lost 6 bases. This CDR3 is built from 15 residues. Germline V gives CDR1 SGHNT, CDR2 YENEEA. The DNA of the CDR3 is TGTGCCAGCAGCTCCCTAGGCTGGCGGGAGAGCGAGCAGTACTTC. Translating it yields CASSSLGWRESEQYF.

The V gene is TRBV28, the J gene TRBJ2-5; 7 bases are shared with TRBD2. Germline V lookup: CDR1 MDHEN, CDR2 SYDVKM. The CDR3 contains 16 residues. Trimming took 8 bases from V and 1 from J; bases not matched to a gene: 13. The CDR3 is CASSYSAAGVQETQYF. Here the CDR3 DNA reads TGTGCCAGCTCATACTCAGCGGCGGGAGTCCAAGAGACCCAGTACTTC.

The V call is TRBV5-1, the J call TRBJ2-1; 13 nucleotides agree with TRBD2. The CDR3 has 14 residues. J lost 8 bases, V lost 4 bases, and 3 bases had no gene match. Germline-derived CDR1 and CDR2 are SGHRS and YFSETQ. CDR3 loop: CASSPGLAGDEQFF. Written as DNA, the CDR3 is TGCGCCAGCAGCCCTGGACTAGCGGGAGATGAGCAGTTCTTC.

CDR3 residues: CASRRTGANVLTF. As DNA, the CDR3 is TGTGCCAGCAGGAGGACAGGGGCCAACGTCCTGACTTTC. V is TRBV27 and J is TRBJ2-6; maybe TRBD1 (5 bases). Between the trimmed V and J ends, which lost 6 bases and 4 bases, there was a span of 7 bases. The CDR3 loop spans 13 amino acids. Germline V CDR1 and CDR2: MNHEY, SMNVEV (reference sequence).

The chain employs TRBV10-3 and TRBJ2-7; D remains ambiguous. This CDR3 has 16 amino acids. Germline-derived CDR1 and CDR2 are ENHRY and SYGVKD. Trimming removed 0 bases at V and 0 bases at J, with 12 bases between. The CDR3 spells CAISESIAGSSYEQYF. The CDR3 DNA reads TGTGCCATCAGTGAGTCGATTGCAGGAAGCTCCTACGAGCAGTACTTC.

This sequence joins TRBV5-1 and TRBJ1-1, with 10 bases lining up with TRBD1. CDR1 is SGHRS, CDR2 YFSETQ, per germline. V dropped 7 bases and J dropped 4; count of bases not matched to a gene: 13. CDR3 length: 16 residues. The CDR3 protein is CASGPSGGTGVTEAFF. DNA of the CDR3: TGCGCCAGCGGCCCCTCGGGAGGGACAGGGGTCACTGAAGCTTTCTTT.

The chain joins TRBV6-6 to TRBJ1-4; weak D call: TRBD1 (5 bases). V lost 5 bases and J lost 5, with 9 bases in between. In germline, CDR1 is MNHNY, CDR2 SVGAGI (reference sequence). This CDR3 is 13 amino acids long. CDR3 region: CASSRDRNEKLFF. The CDR3 coding sequence is TGTGCCAGCAGTCGAGACAGAAATGAAAAACTGTTTTTT.

This clone was found a few times. Other DNA sequences in the sample encode the same CDR3. The chain is built from TRBV6-5 and TRBJ2-7, with no clear D. Between the trimmed V and J ends, which lost 4 bases and 0 bases, there was a span of 7 bases. Germline CDR1 and CDR2: MNHEY and SVGAGI. CDR3 length equals 13 residues. The CDR3 spells CASSFKSSYEQYF. CDR3 DNA: TGTGCCAGCAGTTTCAAGAGCTCCTACGAGCAGTACTTC.

The chain is built from TRBV28 and TRBJ2-3, with 12 bases that match TRBD1. From germline, CDR1 is MDHEN and CDR2 SYDVKM. V dropped 3 bases and J dropped 6; count of bases not matched to a gene: 7. The CDR3 is 16 amino acids. The CDR3 spells CASSFPGTGGRDTQYF. CDR3 in DNA: TGTGCCAGCAGTTTTCCTGGGACAGGGGGCAGGGATACGCAGTATTTT.

J is TRBJ2-7 and V is TRBV7-8; D possibly corresponds to TRBD2 (5 bases). The CDR3 extends over 17 amino acids. The germline gives CDR1 SGHVS, CDR2 FQNEAQ. Trimming left V 1 base short and J 0 bases short, with 16 bases between. The CDR3, as DNA: TGTGCCAGCAGCTTAGTTGGTGGGCGGGTCCTCTCCTACGAGCAGTACTTC. Translating it yields CASSLVGGRVLSYEQYF.

CDR3 DNA sequence: TGTGCCAGCAGTGTCGGGGGGGCAGATACGCAGTATTTT. Amino acid sequence: CASSVGGADTQYF. J is TRBJ2-3 and V is TRBV2; TRBD2 agrees at 8 bases. V was pared by 4 bases and J by 4 bases, with 1 base of the junction left unmatched. Germline V gene data show CDR1 as SNHLY and CDR2 as FYNNEI. The CDR3 totals 13 residues.

V is TRBV7-6 and J is TRBJ2-5, with D tentatively TRBD2 (5 bases). V lost 6 bases and J 5 bases, leaving 19 bases between the germline ends. The CDR3 has 15 residues. CDR1 is SGHVS and CDR2 is FNYEAQ in the germline V gene. CDR3 sequence: CASRLISAYGETQYF. The CDR3 DNA reads as TGTGCCAGCAGGTTGATTAGCGCTTATGGGGAGACCCAGTACTTC.

The table lists this clone with a count of one. This chain joins TRBV27 and TRBJ1-5, with a possible D match to TRBD1 (6 bases). The V gene lost 6 bases and the J gene lost 7 bases, with 13 bases spanning the gap. Germline-derived CDR1 and CDR2 are MNHEY and SMNVEV (reference sequence). The length of the CDR3 is 13 residues. The CDR3 reads CASRRGGEQPQHF. Written as DNA, the CDR3 is TGTGCCAGCAGGAGGGGGGGGGAACAGCCCCAGCATTTT.

V and J are TRBV6-5 and TRBJ1-5, with D perhaps matching TRBD1 (5 bases). This CDR3 has 16 residues. V was trimmed by 2 bases and J by 4 bases, leaving 15 bases between them. The germline CDR1 and CDR2 sequences are MNHEY and SVGAGI. For the CDR3, the DNA is TGTGCCAGCAGTTACGGGGGGGGGTTCGGGAATCAGCCCCAGCATTTT. Translating it yields CASSYGGGFGNQPQHF.

The chain has TRBV9 and TRBJ1-4; 8 bases match TRBD1. This CDR3 comprises 15 residues. Trimming took 0 bases from V and 8 from J; bases not matched to a gene: 6. Germline V gene lookup returns CDR1 SGDLS and CDR2 YYNGEE. The DNA of the CDR3 is TGTGCCAGCAGCGTAGATCAGGGGGCTGGGGAAAAACTGTTTTTT. Its protein is CASSVDQGAGEKLFF.

This clone was counted a single time. V and J are TRBV9 and TRBJ2-3, with 10 positions matching TRBD2. Germline V gene sequence: CDR1 SGDLS, CDR2 YYNGEE. This CDR3 has 15 residues. Trimming at V came to 2 bases and at J to 2 bases, leaving 2 bases not matched to a gene. For the CDR3, the DNA is TGTGCCAGCAGCGTGCTAGCGGGAGACACAGATACGCAGTATTTT. It codes for CASSVLAGDTDTQYF.

The chain uses TRBV7-8 and TRBJ2-3, with 9 bases lining up with TRBD2. V was pared by 0 bases and J by 1 base, with 11 bases of the junction left unmatched. Germline CDR1 is SGHVS and CDR2 is FQNEAQ. CDR3 size: 19 residues. The CDR3 DNA reads TGTGCCAGCAGCTTAGCTAGCGGGAGAAGAGGAGGAGGCACAGATACGCAGTATTTT. Amino acids: CASSLASGRRGGGTDTQYF.

A remark on this clone: The junction does not match germline at one end; this may be a read error. V is TRBV7-9 and J is TRBJ2-7; TRBD2 is a possible D gene (5 bases). The CDR3 has 14 residues. The germline CDR1 and CDR2 sequences are SEHNR and FQNEAQ (reference sequence). The chain's CDR3 is CSSSMGTPRDEQYF. The CDR3 DNA follows: TGTTCCAGCAGCATGGGTACGCCGAGGGACGAGCAGTACTTC. The full variable domain, in which reference TRBV7-9 and TRBJ2-7 provide the parts outside the CDR3, is DTGVSQNPRHKITKRGQNVTFRCDPISEHNRLYWYRQTLGQGPEFLTYFQNEAQLEKSRLLSDRFSAERPKGSFSTLEIQRTEQGDSAMYLCSSSMGTPRDEQYFGPGTRLTVT.

The chain links TRBV5-1 to TRBJ2-5, with 14 bases aligning to TRBD2. The CDR3 contains 16 residues. Germline-derived CDR1 and CDR2 are SGHRS and YFSETQ. The V gene end was trimmed by 4 bases and the J gene end by 3 bases; junction bases not matched to a gene: 5. The CDR3 nucleotides are TGCGCCAGCAGCGACGGACTAGCGGGAGGTAAAGAGACCCAGTACTTC. It is translated as CASSDGLAGGKETQYF.

The gene calls are TRBV19 and TRBJ2-1, with TRBD1 as a possible D gene (6 bases). This CDR3 is 13 amino acids long. Germline V gene lookup returns CDR1 LNHDA and CDR2 SQIVND (reference sequence). With 5 bases removed from V and 8 bases from J, the gap between germline ends came to 13 bases. CDR3 sequence (DNA): TGTGCCAGTAGTTCCAGGGGATTTGATGAGCAGTTCTTC. Its translation is CASSSRGFDEQFF. The full variable domain, completed using reference TRBV19 and TRBJ2-1, is DGGITQSPKYLFRKEGQNVTLSCEQNLNHDAMYWYRQDPGQGLRLIYYSQIVNDFQKGDIAEGYSVSREKKESFPLTVTSAQKNPTAFYLCASSSRGFDEQFFGPGTRLTVL.